This T cell receptor beta chain was sequenced in a study of blood T cell repertoires in COVID-19. Trimming cost V 5 bases and J 2 bases, with 16 bases left between them. In germline, CDR1 is MDHEN, CDR2 SYDVKM. The CDR3 loop spans 16 amino acids. This clone came up a few times. As handled by the study authors: Nucleated cell number was recorded as an estimate derived from reference gene primer amplification. Sequencing was performed with immunoSEQ multiplex PCR; in TCRdb, only in-frame clones are kept and a portion is missing. The D gene and trimming were derived from the DNA, and the V and J assignments and clone size from that table. This repertoire shows about 170,000 clones, about 86% found once; its top ten account for roughly a tenth.

The receptor was isolated from a man aged 65-85 years with active or convalescent COVID-19. The sample consisted of peripheral blood. The J gene is TRBJ1-3, the V gene TRBV28, with D perhaps matching TRBD1 (5 bases). The CDR3 loop reads CASSGVVGAAGNTIYF. The DNA for the CDR3 is TGTGCCAGCAGTGGGGTCGTAGGGGCGGCTGGAAACACCATATATTTT.